These 18 T cell receptor beta chains were all obtained from the same sample, sequenced in a study of T-cell memory formation after mild COVID-19. Each CDR3 protein gets one entry after TCRdb re-called the 5' RACE reads with MiXCR. The table records fewer than 300,000 distinct CDR3 sequences, about 20% of them present only once. The specimen sequenced was PBMCs or a T cell subset sorted from them (not recorded which). These receptors were obtained from a man younger than 30 who had mild COVID-19 (a few samples of this study predate the infection). Cell type and time point are not known.

This chain joins TRBV3-1 and TRBJ1-2; D gene uncertain. With 6 bases removed from V and 3 bases from J, the gap between germline ends came to 11 bases. The CDR3 consists of 13 residues. Germline V gene sequence: CDR1 LGHDT, CDR2 YNNKEL (reference sequence). The CDR3 nucleotides are TGTGCCAGCAGGAGCGGTTGGGACTATGGCTACACCTTC. Amino acids: CASRSGWDYGYTF. The whole variable domain, filled in from reference TRBV3-1 and TRBJ1-2, reads DTAVSQTPKYLVTQMGNDKSIKCEQNLGHDTMYWYKQDSKKFLKIMFSYNNKELIINETVPNRFSPKSPDKAHLNLHINSLELGDSAVYFCASRSGWDYGYTFGSGTRLTVV.

This clonotype was picked up a small number of times. The chain joins TRBV4-1 to TRBJ1-1; D not resolved. Germline V gene lookup returns CDR1 MGHRA and CDR2 YSYEKL. V was trimmed by 0 bases and J by 6 bases, leaving 17 bases between them. The length of the CDR3 is 16 residues. DNA of the CDR3: TGCGCCAGCAGCCAAGAGGTGAGGGTTTTGAGGGCTGAAGCTTTCTTT. Protein sequence: CASSQEVRVLRAEAFF.

This clonotype was detected a few times. V and J are TRBV18 and TRBJ2-7, with no clear D. The germline gives CDR1 KGHSH, CDR2 LQKENI. CDR3 size: 14 residues. V was trimmed by 2 bases and J by 3 bases, leaving 11 bases between them. In DNA, the CDR3 is TGTGCCAGCTCACCAGGTGTAGGGTACTACGAGCAGTACGTC. Its protein product is CASSPGVGYYEQYV.

This clonotype was picked up a small number of times. The chain is built from TRBV25-1 and TRBJ1-1; D uncertain. Germline loops: CDR1 MGHDK, CDR2 SYGVNS. The CDR3 has 12 amino acids. V lost 4 bases, J lost 3 bases, and 6 bases lay in between. The CDR3 here is CASSGGYTEAFF. CDR3 DNA: TGTGCCAGCAGTGGTGGGTACACTGAAGCTTTCTTT.

The chain is built from TRBV3-1 and TRBJ2-5, with TRBD2 identical over 10 bases. V dropped 0 bases and J dropped 5; count of bases not matched to a gene: 9. Germline V gene data show CDR1 as LGHDT and CDR2 as YNNKEL (reference sequence). This CDR3 spans 17 amino acids. The CDR3 DNA follows: TGTGCCAGCAGCCAAGATAGGTTACTAGCGGGGCGGGAGACCCAGTACTTC. Its translation: CASSQDRLLAGRETQYF.

This clonotype was seen a handful of times. The chain carries TRBV7-2 and TRBJ2-1; D might be TRBD1 (5 bases). Germline CDR1 SGHTA, CDR2 FQGNSA. V was cut by 6 bases and J by 9 bases, with 15 bases left in between. The CDR3 is made up of 13 amino acids. In DNA, the CDR3 is TGTGCCAGCAGTCGAAAAGGGGAATCTGAGCAGTTCTTC. Protein product: CASSRKGESEQFF.

This clonotype was observed at least ten times. The chain combines TRBV4-1 with TRBJ2-5; 7 positions match TRBD2. Germline V gene data show CDR1 as MGHRA and CDR2 as YSYEKL. The ends lost 4 bases at V and 2 bases at J; junction bases unmatched: 13. This CDR3 contains 17 residues. CDR3 sequence: CASSLRVASGGQETQYF. The CDR3 region has the DNA TGCGCCAGCAGCCTCAGGGTAGCTAGCGGAGGGCAAGAGACCCAGTACTTC.

The chain carries TRBV7-6 and TRBJ2-1; D tentatively reads TRBD1 or TRBD2 (6 bases each). The CDR3 consists of 15 residues. CDR1 and CDR2 (germline): SGHVS, FNYEAQ. V was shortened by 1 base and J by 6 bases, with 13 bases between the two germline ends. The DNA for the CDR3 is TGTGCCAGCAGCTTAGTGCTCGGGGGCGCCAATGAGCAGTTCTTC. This translates into CASSLVLGGANEQFF.

The gene calls are TRBV7-8 and TRBJ2-1; the D gene is possibly TRBD1 (5 bases). Germline-derived CDR1 and CDR2 are SGHVS and FQNEAQ. The CDR3 consists of 15 residues. V was cut by 4 bases and J by 0 bases, with 10 bases left in between. This CDR3 reads CASSSDTASYNEQFF. The CDR3 DNA reads TGTGCCAGCAGCTCGGACACGGCCTCCTACAATGAGCAGTTCTTC.

The chain couples TRBV6-5 to TRBJ1-2; no reliable D call. Trimming pared 8 bases from V and 0 bases from J, leaving 7 bases between. Germline V gives CDR1 MNHEY, CDR2 SVGAGI. This CDR3 contains 12 residues. The CDR3 loop reads CASRVANYGYTF. The DNA for the CDR3 is TGTGCCAGCCGGGTGGCTAACTATGGCTACACCTTC.

There are a few counts of this clonotype. The chain links TRBV10-3 to TRBJ1-2, with D maybe TRBD1 (5 bases). Germline-derived CDR1 and CDR2 are ENHRY and SYGVKD. This CDR3 is 14 amino acids long. V shed 3 bases and J shed 4 bases, with 12 bases lying between them. The CDR3 reads CAISDGGRGYGYTF. CDR3 nucleotide sequence: TGTGCCATCAGTGATGGGGGAAGGGGCTATGGCTACACCTTC.

This clonotype was observed a few times. This chain's CDR3 is CATSRDTSGGFTDTQYF. The CDR3 DNA follows: TGTGCCACCAGCAGGGACACTAGCGGGGGGTTCACAGATACGCAGTATTTT. The chain combines TRBV15 with TRBJ2-3; TRBD2 agrees at 12 bases. With V trimmed by 3 bases and J by 2 bases, 6 bases remained unmatched. Germline-derived CDR1 and CDR2 are LNHNV and YYDKDF (reference sequence). This CDR3 comprises 17 residues.

The chain has TRBV5-1 and TRBJ2-5; 10 bases fit TRBD2. The V gene end was trimmed by 4 bases and the J gene end by 3 bases; junction bases not matched to a gene: 6. Germline values: CDR1 SGHRS, CDR2 YFSETQ. The CDR3 runs to 15 residues. The CDR3: CASSPTSGVEETQYF. The CDR3 DNA reads as TGCGCCAGCAGCCCAACTAGCGGGGTGGAAGAGACCCAGTACTTC.

The chain employs TRBV11-1 and TRBJ2-1; D gene ambiguous. The V gene lost 1 base and the J gene lost 0 bases, with 10 bases spanning the gap. CDR3 length equals 16 residues. Germline CDR1 reads SGHAT; CDR2 reads FQDESV (reference sequence). The CDR3 DNA follows: TGTGCCAGCAGCTTAGTACACCTAAGCTCCTACAATGAGCAGTTCTTC. Its translation is CASSLVHLSSYNEQFF. Variable domain in full (rest from reference TRBV11-1 and TRBJ2-1): EAEVAQSPRYKITEKSQAVAFWCDPISGHATLYWYRQILGQGPELLVQFQDESVVDDSQLPKDRFSAERLKGVDSTLKIQPAELGDSAMYLCASSLVHLSSYNEQFFGPGTRLTVL.

The V call is TRBV7-9, the J call TRBJ2-7, with D possibly being TRBD2 (5 bases). The CDR3 is 14 residues long. The V gene lost 1 base and the J gene lost 5 bases, with 12 bases spanning the gap. Germline-derived CDR1 and CDR2 are SEHNR and FQNEAQ (reference sequence). The CDR3 reads CASSLVPGSDEQYF. The CDR3 nucleotides read TGTGCCAGCAGCTTAGTTCCGGGATCAGACGAGCAGTACTTC.

This clonotype has more than one count but fewer than ten. The genes are TRBV18 and TRBJ1-1; the D is unclear. CDR1 and CDR2 (germline): KGHSH, LQKENI. V was cut by 1 base and J by 4 bases, with 16 bases left in between. The CDR3 spans 16 residues. The CDR3 reads CASSPRDLAESTEAFF. The DNA of the CDR3 is TGTGCCAGCTCACCACGGGATCTCGCAGAAAGCACTGAAGCTTTCTTT. The full variable domain, its missing parts supplied by reference TRBV18 and TRBJ1-1, is NAGVMQNPRHLVRRRGQEARLRCSPMKGHSHVYWYRQLPEEGLKFMVYLQKENIIDESGMPKERFSAEFPKEGPSILRIQQVVRGDSAAYFCASSPRDLAESTEAFFGQGTRLTVV.

This chain uses TRBV2 with TRBJ2-3, with TRBD2 matching over 8 bases. The CDR3 sequence is 14 residues long. Unmatched junction bases numbered 4, after V lost 8 bases and J lost 0 bases. Germline V gene data show CDR1 as SNHLY and CDR2 as FYNNEI. The CDR3 DNA sequence: TGTGCCAGCGCAATAGCGGGGAGCACAGATACGCAGTATTTT. It yields the protein CASAIAGSTDTQYF.

Ten or more counts support this clonotype. This rearrangement joins TRBV7-2 to TRBJ2-3; no reliable D call. Germline CDR1 and CDR2: SGHTA and FQGNSA. The CDR3 spans 13 residues. Trimming shortened V by 5 bases and J by 6 bases, and 12 bases separated the two germline ends. The CDR3 sequence: CASSPNQRDTQYF. The CDR3 coding sequence is TGTGCCAGCAGCCCGAACCAACGGGATACGCAGTATTTT.